Presented here are 17 T cell receptor beta chains from one specimen sequenced in a study of B cell selection in AIRE deficiency. Conventional CD4 T cells were sorted as CD4+CD127+ cells. TCRdb keeps only in-frame clones here, not all; method: immunoSEQ multiplex PCR. The sample contains fewer than 30,000 clones, roughly 96% of which appear only once. The specimen sequenced was conventional CD4+ T cells sorted from PBMCs. Receptor source: a human donor with AIRE deficiency.

The V and J genes are TRBV28 and TRBJ2-4, with a tentative D call TRBD2 (5 bases). There are 16 residues in the CDR3. V was clipped by 5 bases and J by 7 bases, with 21 bases between them. Germline V CDR1 and CDR2: MDHEN, SYDVKM. The CDR3 sequence is CASSTLKEAQGNIQYF. CDR3 in DNA: TGTGCCAGCAGTACCCTGAAGGAGGCCCAAGGGAACATTCAGTACTTC.

The chain employs TRBV5-1 and TRBJ2-3; 15 nucleotides match TRBD2. Trimming cost V 4 bases and J 3 bases; bases outside gene matches: 3. The CDR3 has 16 residues. In germline, CDR1 is SGHRS, CDR2 YFSETQ. The CDR3 bases are TGCGCCAGCAGCCCGGGACTAGCGGGGGGAACAGATACGCAGTATTTT. Its protein product is CASSPGLAGGTDTQYF.

V and J are TRBV6-4 and TRBJ1-2, with TRBD1 matching over 9 bases. J lost 8 bases, V lost 3 bases, and 7 bases had no gene match. The length of the CDR3 is 14 residues. The V gene's germline CDR1 is MRHNA and CDR2 SNTAGT. The CDR3 is CASSEWGQGEGYTF. The CDR3 nucleotides are TGTGCCAGCAGTGAATGGGGACAGGGAGAGGGCTACACCTTC.

This sequence joins TRBV14 and TRBJ2-5; D is possibly TRBD2 (6 bases). The CDR3 runs to 15 residues. Germline lookup yields CDR1 SGHDN and CDR2 FVKESK. Trimming removed 0 bases at V and 5 bases at J, with 13 bases between. CDR3 sequence: CASSQDGGKLETQYF. The CDR3 DNA reads as TGTGCCAGCAGCCAAGATGGGGGGAAATTGGAGACCCAGTACTTC.

In its sample, this clone was seen once. The genes are TRBV27 and TRBJ2-7, with D tentatively TRBD1 (7 bases). Germline values: CDR1 MNHEY, CDR2 SMNVEV (reference sequence). V shed 5 bases and J shed 9 bases, with 17 bases lying between them. This CDR3 has 13 residues. CDR3 loop: CASSADRSGGQYF. The CDR3 DNA sequence: TGTGCCAGCAGTGCGGACAGGTCCGGGGGGCAGTACTTC.

The V call is TRBV20-1, the J call TRBJ2-1; D gene unclear. Per germline, CDR1 DFQATT and CDR2 SNEGSKA (reference sequence). This CDR3 contains 8 residues. Here the CDR3 reads CGMPEQFF. In nucleotides, the CDR3 is TGCGGTATGCCTGAGCAGTTCTTC.

The rearrangement joins TRBV5-5 to TRBJ1-5; perhaps TRBD1 as D (6 bases). V was trimmed by 0 bases and J by 6 bases, leaving 10 bases between them. This CDR3 is built from 14 residues. The V gene's germline CDR1 is SGHKS and CDR2 YYEKEE (reference sequence). The CDR3 region is CASSLEGGSQPQHF. The CDR3 nucleotides read TGTGCCAGCAGCTTGGAGGGGGGATCTCAGCCCCAGCATTTT.

The chain has TRBV12-5 and TRBJ1-3, with D possibly TRBD1 on 5 matching bases. V dropped 2 bases and J dropped 3 bases, with 14 bases sitting between them. The CDR3 covers 16 residues. Germline-derived CDR1 and CDR2 are LGHNT and FRNRAP. The CDR3 here is CASGLTQGRGGNTIYF. CDR3 coding DNA: TGTGCTAGTGGTTTGACCCAGGGTCGGGGTGGAAACACCATATATTTT.

The chain is built from TRBV5-1 and TRBJ2-1, with 7 bases that match TRBD1. The germline CDR1 and CDR2 sequences are SGHRS and YFSETQ. The CDR3 is 19 residues long. Losses at the gene ends were 4 bases for V and 0 bases for J; bases not matched to a gene: 16. DNA of the CDR3: TGCGCCAGCAGCCGTTTAACACTCAGGGGGACCAGCTCCTACAATGAGCAGTTCTTC. Translated: CASSRLTLRGTSSYNEQFF.

This chain links TRBV6-5 with TRBJ2-6, with D possibly TRBD1 on 6 matching bases. The CDR3 consists of 15 residues. V gave up 6 bases and J gave up 2 bases, with 11 bases separating them. From germline, CDR1 is MNHEY and CDR2 SVGAGI. CDR3: CASSTGITGANVLTF. The DNA of the CDR3 is TGTGCCAGCAGCACAGGGATAACTGGGGCCAACGTCCTGACTTTC.

The chain uses TRBV5-5 and TRBJ2-1, with D perhaps TRBD1 (6 bases). CDR1 is SGHKS, CDR2 YYEKEE, per germline (reference sequence). The CDR3 loop spans 15 amino acids. The germline V and J ends were trimmed by 5 bases and 1 base, with 13 bases remaining between them. CDR3 loop: CASRHGTLSYNEQFF. DNA of the CDR3: TGTGCCAGCAGACATGGGACACTATCCTACAATGAGCAGTTCTTC.

V gene TRBV6-5 combines with J gene TRBJ1-5, with a tentative D call TRBD1 (5 bases). Germline V gives CDR1 MNHEY, CDR2 SVGAGI. Trimming pared 2 bases from V and 6 bases from J, leaving 8 bases between. The CDR3 contains 13 residues. The CDR3 reads CASSYVGGQPQHF. CDR3 bases: TGTGCCAGCAGTTACGTTGGGGGTCAGCCCCAGCATTTT.

The CDR3 sequence is CASSVKSIDGELFF. The CDR3 region has the DNA TGTGCCAGCAGCGTAAAGTCCATCGACGGGGAGCTGTTTTTT. The V gene is TRBV9, the J gene TRBJ2-2; D not resolved. This CDR3 region has 14 residues. With 1 base removed from V and 7 bases from J, the gap between germline ends came to 11 bases. Germline lookup yields CDR1 SGDLS and CDR2 YYNGEE. The whole variable domain, remainder taken from reference TRBV9 and TRBJ2-2, is DSGVTQTPKHLITATGQRVTLRCSPRSGDLSVYWYQQSLDQGLQFLIQYYNGEERAKGNILERFSAQQFPDLHSELNLSSLELGDSALYFCASSVKSIDGELFFGEGSRLTVL.

The rearrangement uses TRBV9 and TRBJ1-5; no clear D gene. V dropped 1 base and J dropped 7 bases, with 12 bases sitting between them. This CDR3 has 14 amino acids. Germline V lookup: CDR1 SGDLS, CDR2 YYNGEE. CDR3 in DNA: TGTGCCAGCAGCGTAAATCCTCTGGGCCAGCCCCAGCATTTT. Amino acids: CASSVNPLGQPQHF.

The chain combines TRBV7-3 with TRBJ2-1; a possible D gene is TRBD2 (6 bases). This CDR3 has 15 amino acids. CDR1 and CDR2 from the germline V gene are SGHTA and FQGTGA. V lost 2 bases to trimming and J lost 6 bases, with 14 bases between them. This CDR3 is CASSLAGSGVNEQFF. Here the CDR3 DNA reads TGTGCCAGCAGCTTAGCCGGGTCGGGAGTCAATGAGCAGTTCTTC.

The chain carries TRBV6-5 and TRBJ2-3; D not certain. The germline V and J ends were trimmed by 3 bases and 5 bases, with 12 bases remaining between them. Germline V gives CDR1 MNHEY, CDR2 SVGAGI. The CDR3 runs to 14 residues. The CDR3 loop reads CASSYGNSGDTQYF. The CDR3 nucleotides read TGTGCCAGCAGTTATGGGAACTCTGGAGATACGCAGTATTTT.

This chain connects TRBV19 to TRBJ1-6; D remains ambiguous. The germline V gene has CDR1 LNHDA and CDR2 SQIVND (reference sequence). The V and J ends lost 2 bases and 0 bases respectively, with 14 bases between them. The CDR3 spans 18 residues. The CDR3 nucleotides read TGTGCCAGTAGTATATCGTCTTATGGGAGCTCCTATAATTCACCCCTCCACTTT. It yields the protein CASSISSYGSSYNSPLHF.